This TCR beta chain was profiled in a study of graft-versus-host responses after intestinal transplantation. In the study overall: Anti-thymocyte globulin was used for induction in all recipients, who then took tacrolimus and steroids for about three years. General observations from the study: Some GvH clones were seen earlier in gut or blood, suggesting intestinal origin. GvH clone levels peaked in circulation, and this peak was associated with early post-transplant HvG declines.

This CDR3 spans 15 amino acids. Trimming at V came to 10 bases and at J to 1 base, leaving 12 bases not matched to a gene. Germline CDR1 reads MNHNS; CDR2 reads SASEGT. Some clones are missing from TCRdb's copy, which holds only in-frame ones; the method was immunoSEQ multiplex PCR. This sample carries 90,000 to 130,000 clones, approximately 94% of them seen once, and the ten largest clones take 0.23%. Turning to this clone: Its specificity is unknown.

The receptor was derived from a human donor who was the organ donor for an intestinal transplant. The V call is TRBV6-1, the J call TRBJ1-1; 7 bases are shared with TRBD1. The sample in question was unstimulated CD4+ T cells sorted from spleen or lymph node cells, obtained before transplant. For the CDR3, the DNA is TGTGCCACCTCTGATCCCGGGACAGCGAACACTGAAGCTTTCTTT. Amino acid sequence: CATSDPGTANTEAFF.